This TCR beta chain appears in the sequencing data of a study of cytomegalovirus exposure and HLA in healthy donors. Findings of the study overall: Apparent HLA restriction characterized most CMV-associated TCR beta chains in a later analysis.

Primers for the PCR totalled 60 Vbeta and 13 Jbeta. TCRdb keeps only in-frame clones here, not all; method: immunoSEQ multiplex PCR. The table lists approximately 98,000 clones, around 72% of them singletons, with 1.8% in the top ten. Note on this clone: Its matching antigen is unknown.

This CDR3 is 12 amino acids long. Unmatched junction bases numbered 5, after V lost 5 bases and J lost 11 bases. Germline V gene data show CDR1 as SGHVS and CDR2 as FQNEAQ. The material sequenced was PBMCs. The gene calls are TRBV7-8 and TRBJ1-4, with 7 positions matching TRBD1. This TCR was sampled from a male donor in good health and CMV-seronegative. The CDR3 bases are TGTGCCAGCAGCCTGACACAGGGGAAACTGTTTTTT. The encoded protein is CASSLTQGKLFF.